The 6 T cell receptor beta chains in this list originate from one sample, sequenced in a study of cytomegalovirus exposure and HLA in healthy donors. In the PCR, 60 Vbeta and 13 Jbeta primers were used. Repertoires were generated with immunoSEQ multiplex PCR, while TCRdb's copy carries only in-frame clones and drops some. Recorded here are around 200,000 clones; the top ten clones represent more than 0.75%. Specimen: PBMCs. All receptors come from a woman between 25 and 40 years old in good health and CMV-seropositive.

This chain uses TRBV5-1 with TRBJ1-5, with a tentative D call TRBD1 (6 bases). V was trimmed by 0 bases and J by 5 bases, leaving 9 bases between them. This CDR3 spans 14 amino acids. Per the germline V gene, CDR1 is SGHRS and CDR2 is YFSETQ. This CDR3 reads CASSLGAGDQPQHF. The CDR3 region has the DNA TGCGCCAGCAGCTTGGGGGCAGGGGATCAGCCCCAGCATTTT. The variable domain in full, with the rest retrieved from reference TRBV5-1 and TRBJ1-5, is KAGVTQTPRYLIKTRGQQVTLSCSPISGHRSVSWYQQTPGQGLQFLFEYFSETQRNKGNFPGRFSGRQFSNSRSEMNVSTLELGDSALYLCASSLGAGDQPQHFGDGTRLSIL.

The chain recombines TRBV28 with TRBJ2-7; 11 positions match TRBD2. Germline V CDR1 and CDR2: MDHEN, SYDVKM. Losses at the gene ends were 6 bases for V and 1 base for J; bases not matched to a gene: 8. CDR3 length: 16 residues. The CDR3 DNA reads as TGTGCCAGCAGAAGTCCGGGACTAGCGGTGTCCTACGAGCAGTACTTC. It encodes CASRSPGLAVSYEQYF.

This sequence joins TRBV27 and TRBJ2-2; 7 bases fit TRBD1. CDR1 MNHEY and CDR2 SMNVEV come from the germline V gene (reference sequence). The CDR3 extends over 16 amino acids. Unmatched junction bases numbered 10, after V lost 3 bases and J lost 6 bases. The CDR3 region is CASSLGTGVLAGELFF. The CDR3 bases are TGTGCCAGCAGTTTGGGAACAGGGGTACTCGCCGGGGAGCTGTTTTTT.

The chain joins TRBV29-1 to TRBJ2-1, with D tentatively TRBD2 (5 bases). The V gene lost 3 bases and the J gene lost 0 bases, with 12 bases spanning the gap. Germline V lookup: CDR1 SQVTM, CDR2 ANQGSEA. CDR3 size: 15 residues. DNA of the CDR3: TGCAGCGTTGACTCGCGGAGGAGCTCCTACAATGAGCAGTTCTTC. This gives the protein CSVDSRRSSYNEQFF.

Of note for this clone: One end of the junction fails to match germline, which may point to a read error. The J gene is TRBJ1-2, the V gene TRBV28, with 8 positions matching TRBD1. The germline CDR1 and CDR2 sequences are MDHEN and SYDVKM. The CDR3 sequence is 16 residues long. CDR3 amino acids: CASIDRTGKGGYGHTF. The CDR3 DNA follows: TGTGCCAGCATCGACAGGACAGGGAAGGGCGGGTATGGCCACACCTTC.

V gene TRBV6-6 combines with J gene TRBJ1-6; D remains ambiguous. V lost 0 bases to trimming and J lost 10 bases, with 7 bases between them. Germline assignment: CDR1 MNHNY and CDR2 SVGAGI (reference sequence). The CDR3 runs to 13 residues. CDR3 amino acids: CASSYSRLSPLHF. In DNA form, the CDR3 reads TGTGCCAGCAGTTACTCGAGGCTCTCACCCCTCCACTTT.